This record covers a single TCR beta chain. The target antigen is unknown. PCR was performed using 60 Vbeta and 13 Jbeta primers. TCRdb's copy holds only in-frame clones and misses some; the assay was immunoSEQ multiplex PCR. The sample yields roughly 67,000 clones, roughly 78% seen once. The entry originates in a study of cytomegalovirus exposure and HLA in healthy donors. Study-wide points: It emerged from a later analysis that several of the most significant clusters appeared to be linked to common viral pathogens. Per published accounts, TCR beta sequences correctly predicted the HLA-A and HLA-B alleles of most subjects.

The CDR3 runs 16 residues. Germline V CDR1 and CDR2: SGHRS, YFSETQ. The V segment lost 4 bases and the J segment 2 bases; nucleotides outside the gene matches: 9. The receptor comes from a middle-aged man in good health and CMV-seronegative. The chain couples TRBV5-1 to TRBJ2-3; 8 bases map to TRBD2. The sequenced sample consisted of PBMCs. DNA of the CDR3: TGCGCCAGCAGCCGGGGGACTAGTGGGATCACAGATACGCAGTATTTT. Its translation: CASSRGTSGITDTQYF.